The 9 T cell receptor beta chains reported below all come from one sample, sequenced in a study of cytomegalovirus exposure and HLA in healthy donors. Generated by immunoSEQ multiplex PCR, the TCRdb table keeps only in-frame clones and is missing some. The sample carries roughly 150,000 clones, roughly nine tenths recorded once. Sequenced material: PBMCs. The source of these receptors is a man in his late teens or twenties in good health and CMV-seropositive.

This chain links TRBV5-1 with TRBJ2-1; 7 nucleotides match TRBD2. V was clipped by 0 bases and J by 7 bases; unmatched bases: 7. The CDR3 has 15 residues. Looked up from germline, CDR1 is SGHRS and CDR2 is YFSETQ. CDR3 sequence (DNA): TGCGCCAGCAGCTTGGCCGAACGGGGGGATAATGAGCAGTTCTTC. It codes for CASSLAERGDNEQFF.

This clone has only one observation. This chain links TRBV6-1 with TRBJ2-1, with D maybe TRBD1 (5 bases). In germline, CDR1 is MNHNS, CDR2 SASEGT. Trimming left V 7 bases short and J 4 bases short, with 14 bases between. The CDR3 has 14 amino acids. The CDR3 bases are TGTGCCAGCATCTCGAGACAGAATTACAATGAGCAGTTCTTC. Its protein is CASISRQNYNEQFF.

The chain links TRBV11-2 to TRBJ1-2; 7 nucleotides line up with TRBD1. The CDR3 loop spans 17 amino acids. CDR1 is SGHAT and CDR2 is FQNNGV in the germline V gene. Trimming cost V 5 bases and J 3 bases; bases outside gene matches: 15. The CDR3 protein is CASSTQTGRRYDYGYTF. In nucleotides, the CDR3 is TGTGCCAGCAGCACCCAGACAGGGCGGAGGTATGACTATGGCTACACCTTC.

The V gene is TRBV10-3, the J gene TRBJ1-2, with D perhaps matching TRBD1 (6 bases). The CDR3 has 18 residues. CDR1 and CDR2 from the germline V gene are ENHRY and SYGVKD. The germline V and J ends were trimmed by 4 bases and 2 bases, with 23 bases remaining between them. The CDR3 DNA sequence: TGTGCCATCAGTGCTGCTTTGGGGTCTGGACAGACCAACTATGGCTACACCTTC. Translated, it gives CAISAALGSGQTNYGYTF.

With respect to this clone: This same CDR3 is encoded by further DNA sequences in the sample. This chain joins TRBV6-5 and TRBJ1-2; D is ambiguous. The germline V gene encodes CDR1 MNHEY and CDR2 SVGAGI. The CDR3 totals 13 residues. Deletions cut 5 bases from V and 5 bases from J, with 12 bases between. The CDR3 DNA follows: TGTGCCAGCAGTCCAGGTGCTGATTATGGCTACACCTTC. Translation: CASSPGADYGYTF.

This rearrangement joins TRBV5-1 to TRBJ2-3, with 8 bases that match TRBD2. This CDR3 is built from 16 residues. Per germline, CDR1 SGHRS and CDR2 YFSETQ. V trimming: 0 bases; J trimming: 3 bases; junction bases outside the gene matches: 6. The chain's CDR3 is CASSLGAGGRTDTQYF. The CDR3 DNA follows: TGCGCCAGCAGCTTGGGGGCGGGAGGAAGAACAGATACGCAGTATTTT.

V is TRBV7-8 and J is TRBJ2-7, with a weak D call TRBD2 (6 bases). Germline-derived CDR1 and CDR2 are SGHVS and FQNEAQ. There are 14 residues in the CDR3. Deletions cut 5 bases from V and 3 bases from J, with 14 bases between. The CDR3 loop reads CASSPPGESYEQYF. In nucleotides, the CDR3 is TGTGCCAGCAGCCCGCCGGGGGAGAGCTACGAGCAGTACTTC.

The chain is built from TRBV10-3 and TRBJ2-7; 11 nucleotides line up with TRBD1. Losses at the gene ends were 9 bases for V and 4 bases for J; bases not matched to a gene: 5. The CDR3 has 13 residues. CDR1 is ENHRY, CDR2 SYGVKD, per germline. In nucleotides, the CDR3 is TGTGCCATGGGACAGGGGGTAGGGTACGAGCAGTACTTC. It codes for CAMGQGVGYEQYF.

The chain is built from TRBV5-6 and TRBJ2-7; tentatively, D is TRBD1 (5 bases). The V end was cut by 4 bases, the J end by 3 bases, with 8 bases between. The CDR3 contains 12 residues. Germline V CDR1 and CDR2: SGHDT, YYEEEE. CDR3 in DNA: TGTGCCAGCAGCAAAGACAGCTACGAGCAGTACTTC. It is translated as CASSKDSYEQYF.